Detailed here is one T cell receptor (beta chain). What it recognizes is unknown. The record originates from a study of blood T cells in healthy people across ages. Study-wide results and caveats: Higher diversity and more naive CD4+ cells were features of long-lived donors, compared to aged donors. Percentage of naive T cells showed a strong correlation with TCR beta diversity.

This CDR3 is built from 18 residues. Trimming cost V 6 bases and J 5 bases; bases outside gene matches: 11. Through a sample-barcoded 5' primer and a J-beta primer mix, a second PCR was run for 7 to 11 cycles. TCRdb analysed the 5' RACE reads with MiXCR anew, one entry per CDR3 protein. Among about 1.8 million distinct CDR3 sequences listed, just under 50% were seen once. Specimen: blood. The sequence came from a woman between 35 and 50 years old in good health. J is TRBJ2-3 and V is TRBV12-3 or TRBV12-4, with 16 bases fitting TRBD2. The DNA for the CDR3 is TGTGCCAGCAGCAAACCGGGACTAGCGGGGGGGTACAAAGATACGCAGTATTTT. It codes for CASSKPGLAGGYKDTQYF.